This T cell receptor (beta chain) was captured by sequencing in a study of blood T cell repertoires in COVID-19. Study in general: There were acute and convalescent COVID-19 samples, and they came from the United States, Italy and Spain. In each case, the material was cDNA or gDNA derived from T cells, B-cell-depleted T cells, or PBMCs.

Study members were between roughly 18 and 89 years old and lived in 24 US regions. As handled by the study authors: Estimated nucleated cell counts came from reference gene primer amplification. The data were produced by immunoSEQ multiplex PCR, yet TCRdb's version contains in-frame clones alone and is incomplete. D and trimming come from the DNA, and the V and J calls and clone size come from that table. The sample lists 150,000 to 200,000 clones, 84% seen once, with 3.2% in the top ten. In this sample, this clone turned up a few times. There are 15 residues in the CDR3. Germline CDR1 and CDR2: SEHNR and FQNEAQ (reference sequence). Trimming stripped 5 bases from V and 4 bases from J, with 15 bases between.

The chain has TRBV7-9 and TRBJ1-3, with D hard to call. Sequencing was done on a sample of PBMCs or T cells enriched from blood (not recorded which). The receptor was isolated from a woman under 40 who had been exposed to COVID-19. The CDR3 DNA reads as TGTGCCAGCAGCCCCCCCCGGAGGCTAGGAAACACCATATATTTT. This gives the protein CASSPPRRLGNTIYF. Supplemented by reference TRBV7-9 and TRBJ1-3, the full variable domain reads DTGVSQNPRHKITKRGQNVTFRCDPISEHNRLYWYRQTLGQGPEFLTYFQNEAQLEKSRLLSDRFSAERPKGSFSTLEIQRTEQGDSAMYLCASSPPRRLGNTIYFGEGSWLTVV.